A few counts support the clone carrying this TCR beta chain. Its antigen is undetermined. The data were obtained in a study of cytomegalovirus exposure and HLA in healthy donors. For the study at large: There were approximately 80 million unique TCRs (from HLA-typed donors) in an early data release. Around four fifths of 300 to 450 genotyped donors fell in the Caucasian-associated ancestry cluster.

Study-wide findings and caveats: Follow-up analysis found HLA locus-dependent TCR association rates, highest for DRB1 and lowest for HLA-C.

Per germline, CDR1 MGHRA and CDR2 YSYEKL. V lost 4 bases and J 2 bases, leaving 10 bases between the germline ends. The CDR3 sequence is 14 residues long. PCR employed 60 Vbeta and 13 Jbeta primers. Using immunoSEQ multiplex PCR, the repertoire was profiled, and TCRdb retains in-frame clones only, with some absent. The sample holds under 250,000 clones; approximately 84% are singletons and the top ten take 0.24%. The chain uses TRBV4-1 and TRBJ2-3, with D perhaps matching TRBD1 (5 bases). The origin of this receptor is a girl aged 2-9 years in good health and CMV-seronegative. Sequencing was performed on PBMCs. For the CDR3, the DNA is TGCGCCAGCAGCCCTAGGGGTTCCACAGATACGCAGTATTTT. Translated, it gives CASSPRGSTDTQYF.